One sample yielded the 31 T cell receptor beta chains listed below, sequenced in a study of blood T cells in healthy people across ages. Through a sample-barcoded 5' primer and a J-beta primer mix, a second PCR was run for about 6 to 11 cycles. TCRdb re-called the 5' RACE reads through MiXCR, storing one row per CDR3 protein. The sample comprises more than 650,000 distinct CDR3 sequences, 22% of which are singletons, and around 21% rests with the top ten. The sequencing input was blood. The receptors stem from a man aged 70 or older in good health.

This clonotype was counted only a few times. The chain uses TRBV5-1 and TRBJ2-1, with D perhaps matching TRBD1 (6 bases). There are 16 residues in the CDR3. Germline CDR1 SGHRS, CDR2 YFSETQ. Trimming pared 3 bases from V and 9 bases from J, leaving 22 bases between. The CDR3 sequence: CASSSAGTPLVVEQFF. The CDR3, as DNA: TGCGCCAGCAGCTCAGCAGGGACACCCCTTGTGGTTGAGCAGTTCTTC.

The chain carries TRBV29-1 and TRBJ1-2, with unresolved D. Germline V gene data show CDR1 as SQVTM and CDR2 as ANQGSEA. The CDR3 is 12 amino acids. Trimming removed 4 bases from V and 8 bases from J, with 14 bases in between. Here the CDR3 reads CSVGEGGAGYTF. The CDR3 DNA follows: TGCAGCGTTGGAGAGGGAGGTGCCGGCTACACCTTC.

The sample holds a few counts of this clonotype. The CDR3, as DNA: TGTGCCAGCACCTCAGAGGGGGGATACAATGAGCAGTTCTTC. Its protein product is CASTSEGGYNEQFF. The chain couples TRBV11-1 to TRBJ2-1; D may correspond to TRBD1 or TRBD2 (6 bases each). V gave up 7 bases and J gave up 4 bases, with 14 bases separating them. From germline, CDR1 is SGHAT and CDR2 FQDESV (reference sequence). There are 14 residues in the CDR3. Complete variable domain (other parts from reference TRBV11-1 and TRBJ2-1): EAEVAQSPRYKITEKSQAVAFWCDPISGHATLYWYRQILGQGPELLVQFQDESVVDDSQLPKDRFSAERLKGVDSTLKIQPAELGDSAMYLCASTSEGGYNEQFFGPGTRLTVL.

The CDR3 here is CASSLIQDREDRSYEQYF. The CDR3 DNA reads as TGTGCCAGCAGCTTAATCCAGGATAGAGAAGACAGGTCCTACGAGCAGTACTTC. The chain carries TRBV7-9 and TRBJ2-1; D is perhaps TRBD1 (6 bases). The J call is uncertain, as TRBJ2-7 better fits the DNA end. CDR3 length: 18 amino acids. Germline values: CDR1 SEHNR, CDR2 FQNEAQ (reference sequence).

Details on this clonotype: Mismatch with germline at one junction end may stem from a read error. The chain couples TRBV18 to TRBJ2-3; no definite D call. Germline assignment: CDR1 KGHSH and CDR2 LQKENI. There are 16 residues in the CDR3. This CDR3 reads CASSPIETLRVDTRYF. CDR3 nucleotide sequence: TGTGCCAGCTCACCGATTGAGACCCTACGAGTAGATACGCGGTATTTT.

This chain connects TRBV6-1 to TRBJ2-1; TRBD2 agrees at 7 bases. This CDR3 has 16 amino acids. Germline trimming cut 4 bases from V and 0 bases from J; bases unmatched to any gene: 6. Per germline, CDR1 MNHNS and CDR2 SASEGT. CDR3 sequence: CASSVGRTSSYNEQFF. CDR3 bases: TGTGCCAGCAGTGTCGGGCGGACTAGCTCCTACAATGAGCAGTTCTTC.

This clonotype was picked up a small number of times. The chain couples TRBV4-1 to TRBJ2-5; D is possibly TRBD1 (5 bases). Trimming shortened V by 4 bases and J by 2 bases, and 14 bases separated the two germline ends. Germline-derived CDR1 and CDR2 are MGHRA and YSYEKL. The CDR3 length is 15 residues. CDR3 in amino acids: CASSPASTAQETQYF. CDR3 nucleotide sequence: TGCGCCAGCAGCCCTGCATCGACAGCTCAAGAGACCCAGTACTTC.

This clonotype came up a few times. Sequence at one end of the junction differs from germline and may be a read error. The CDR3: CTSISRVTGELFF. CDR3 coding DNA: TGTACCAGCATTTCCAGGGTTACCGGGGAGCTGTTTTTT. The gene calls are TRBV6-6 and TRBJ2-2, with D perhaps TRBD1 (5 bases). CDR1 is MNHNY, CDR2 SVGAGI, per germline (reference sequence). This CDR3 is built from 13 residues.

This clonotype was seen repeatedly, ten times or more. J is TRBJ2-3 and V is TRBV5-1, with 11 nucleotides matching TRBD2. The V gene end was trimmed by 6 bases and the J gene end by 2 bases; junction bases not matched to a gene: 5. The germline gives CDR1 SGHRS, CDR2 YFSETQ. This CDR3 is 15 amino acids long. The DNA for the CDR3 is TGCGCCAGCACCCTAGCGGGGGGATACACAGATACGCAGTATTTT. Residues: CASTLAGGYTDTQYF.

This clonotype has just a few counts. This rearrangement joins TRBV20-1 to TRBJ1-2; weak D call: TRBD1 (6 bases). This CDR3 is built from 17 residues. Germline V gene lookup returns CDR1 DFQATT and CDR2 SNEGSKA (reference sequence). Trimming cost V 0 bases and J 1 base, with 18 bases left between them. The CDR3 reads CSARDGRANRVNYGYTF. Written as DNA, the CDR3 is TGCAGTGCTAGAGATGGAAGGGCGAACAGGGTTAACTATGGCTACACCTTC.

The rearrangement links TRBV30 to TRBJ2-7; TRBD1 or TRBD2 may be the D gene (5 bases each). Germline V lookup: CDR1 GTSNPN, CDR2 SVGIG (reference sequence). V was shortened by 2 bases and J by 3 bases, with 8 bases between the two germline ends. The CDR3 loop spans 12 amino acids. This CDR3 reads CAWSRDLYEQYV. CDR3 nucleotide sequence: TGTGCCTGGAGTAGGGACCTCTACGAGCAGTACGTC.

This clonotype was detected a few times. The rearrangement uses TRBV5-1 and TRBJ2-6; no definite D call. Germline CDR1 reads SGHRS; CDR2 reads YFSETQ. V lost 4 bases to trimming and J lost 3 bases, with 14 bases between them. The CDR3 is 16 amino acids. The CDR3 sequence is CASSLTSQDGANVLTF. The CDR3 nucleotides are TGCGCCAGCAGCCTTACATCCCAGGATGGGGCCAACGTCCTGACTTTC.

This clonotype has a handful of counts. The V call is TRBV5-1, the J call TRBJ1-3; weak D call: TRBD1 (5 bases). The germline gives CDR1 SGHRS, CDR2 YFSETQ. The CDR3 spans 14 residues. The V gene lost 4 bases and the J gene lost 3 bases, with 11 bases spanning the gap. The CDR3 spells CASSPGSDGNTIYF. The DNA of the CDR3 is TGCGCCAGCAGCCCAGGGAGCGATGGAAACACCATATATTTT.

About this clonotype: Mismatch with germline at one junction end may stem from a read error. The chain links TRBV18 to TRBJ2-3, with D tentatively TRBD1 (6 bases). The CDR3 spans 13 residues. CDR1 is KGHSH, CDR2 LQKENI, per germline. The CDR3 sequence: CAGSQQGADTQYF. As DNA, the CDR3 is TGTGCCGGCTCACAACAGGGCGCAGATACGCAGTATTTT.

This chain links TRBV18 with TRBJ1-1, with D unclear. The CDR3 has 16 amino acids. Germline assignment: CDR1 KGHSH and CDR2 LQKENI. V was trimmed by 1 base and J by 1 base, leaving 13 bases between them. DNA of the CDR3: TGTGCCAGCTCACCACGGCCGGGTGCAGGGAACACTGAAGCTTTCTTT. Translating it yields CASSPRPGAGNTEAFF.

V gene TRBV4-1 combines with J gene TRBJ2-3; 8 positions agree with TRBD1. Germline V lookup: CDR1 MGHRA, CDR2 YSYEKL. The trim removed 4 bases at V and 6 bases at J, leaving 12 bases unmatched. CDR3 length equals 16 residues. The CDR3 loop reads CASSPLSGQGRDTQYF. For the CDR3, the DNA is TGCGCCAGCAGCCCCCTATCCGGACAGGGCAGGGATACGCAGTATTTT.

Written as DNA, the CDR3 is TGTGCCAGCAGCTTAACCGGGCGAACAGGGACTGCTGAAGCTTTCTTT. Translating it yields CASSLTGRTGTAEAFF. This sequence joins TRBV7-3 and TRBJ1-1; D may be TRBD1 (6 bases). V lost 0 bases and J lost 6, with 17 bases in between. CDR1 and CDR2 (germline): SGHTA, FQGTGA. The CDR3 consists of 16 residues.

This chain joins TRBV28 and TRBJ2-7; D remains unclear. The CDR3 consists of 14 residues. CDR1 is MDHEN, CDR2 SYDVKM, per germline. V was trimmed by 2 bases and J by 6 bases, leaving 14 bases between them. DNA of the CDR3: TGTGCCAGCAGTTTAGGCAGTACGGTTGGCGAGCAGTACTTC. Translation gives CASSLGSTVGEQYF.

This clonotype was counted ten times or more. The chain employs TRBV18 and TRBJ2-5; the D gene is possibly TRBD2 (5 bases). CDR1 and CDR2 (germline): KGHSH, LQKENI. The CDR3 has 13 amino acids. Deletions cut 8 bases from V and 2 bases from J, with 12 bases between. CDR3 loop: CASSPGVQETQYF. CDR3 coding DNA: TGTGCCAGCAGTCCCGGGGTTCAAGAGACCCAGTACTTC. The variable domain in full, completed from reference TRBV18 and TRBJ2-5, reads NAGVMQNPRHLVRRRGQEARLRCSPMKGHSHVYWYRQLPEEGLKFMVYLQKENIIDESGMPKERFSAEFPKEGPSILRIQQVVRGDSAAYFCASSPGVQETQYFGPGTRLLVL.

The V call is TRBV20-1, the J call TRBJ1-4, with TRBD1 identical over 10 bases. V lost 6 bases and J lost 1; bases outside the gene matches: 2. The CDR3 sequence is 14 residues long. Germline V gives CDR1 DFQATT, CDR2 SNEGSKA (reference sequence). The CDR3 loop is CSAGQGGTNEKLFF. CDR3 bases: TGCAGTGCAGGACAGGGGGGAACTAATGAAAAACTGTTTTTT.

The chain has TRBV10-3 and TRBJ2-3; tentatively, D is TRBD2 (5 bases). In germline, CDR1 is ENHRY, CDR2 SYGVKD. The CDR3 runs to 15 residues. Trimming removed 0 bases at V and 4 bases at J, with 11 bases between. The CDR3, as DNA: TGTGCCATCAGTGAGTCTGAGGGCGAATCAGATACGCAGTATTTT. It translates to CAISESEGESDTQYF.

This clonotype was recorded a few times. For the CDR3, the DNA is TGCAGTGCTAGAGAATCTAGCGGGGGGGGTAATACGCAGTATTTT. As protein: CSARESSGGGNTQYF. The gene calls are TRBV20-1 and TRBJ2-3; 12 nucleotides agree with TRBD2. Looked up from germline, CDR1 is DFQATT and CDR2 is SNEGSKA (reference sequence). V lost 0 bases and J lost 7; bases outside the gene matches: 5. CDR3 length: 15 residues.

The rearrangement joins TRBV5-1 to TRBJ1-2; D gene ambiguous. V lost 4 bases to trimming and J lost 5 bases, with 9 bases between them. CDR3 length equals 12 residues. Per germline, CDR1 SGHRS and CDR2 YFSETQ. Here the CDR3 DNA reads TGCGCCAGCAGCAACGGACGGTATGGCTACACCTTC. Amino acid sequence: CASSNGRYGYTF.

In DNA, the CDR3 is TGTGCCAGCAGAGCAGGGAACGGGATCAATCAGCCCCAGCATTTT. Translation: CASRAGNGINQPQHF. The rearrangement links TRBV28 to TRBJ1-5, with a tentative D call TRBD1 (5 bases). In germline, CDR1 is MDHEN, CDR2 SYDVKM. This CDR3 is built from 15 residues. V shed 6 bases and J shed 3 bases, with 15 bases lying between them.

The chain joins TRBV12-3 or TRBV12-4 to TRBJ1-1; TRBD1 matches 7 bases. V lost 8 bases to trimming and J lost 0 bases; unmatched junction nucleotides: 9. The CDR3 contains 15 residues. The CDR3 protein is CASLTGRGLNTEAFF. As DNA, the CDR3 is TGTGCCAGCCTGACAGGGAGGGGTTTGAACACTGAAGCTTTCTTT.

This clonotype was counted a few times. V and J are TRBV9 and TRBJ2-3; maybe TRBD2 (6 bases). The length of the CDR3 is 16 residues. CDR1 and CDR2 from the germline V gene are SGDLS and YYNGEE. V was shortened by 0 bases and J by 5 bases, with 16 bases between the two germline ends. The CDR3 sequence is CASSVARGGGEDTQYF. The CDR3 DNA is TGTGCCAGCAGCGTAGCGAGGGGAGGCGGGGAAGATACGCAGTATTTT.

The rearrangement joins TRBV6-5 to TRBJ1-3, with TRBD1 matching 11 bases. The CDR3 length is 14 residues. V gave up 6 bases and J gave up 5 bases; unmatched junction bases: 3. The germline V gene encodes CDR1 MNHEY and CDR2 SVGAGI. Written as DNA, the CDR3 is TGTGCCAGCAGCAGGACAGGGGGCCGAAACACCATATATTTT. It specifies CASSRTGGRNTIYF.

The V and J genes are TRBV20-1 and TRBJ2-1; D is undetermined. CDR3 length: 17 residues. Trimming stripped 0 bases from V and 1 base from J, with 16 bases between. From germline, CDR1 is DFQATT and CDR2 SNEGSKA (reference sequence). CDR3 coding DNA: TGCAGTGCTAGAGATATTGGTCTGAGTAGGTCCTACAATGAGCAGTTCTTC. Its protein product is CSARDIGLSRSYNEQFF.

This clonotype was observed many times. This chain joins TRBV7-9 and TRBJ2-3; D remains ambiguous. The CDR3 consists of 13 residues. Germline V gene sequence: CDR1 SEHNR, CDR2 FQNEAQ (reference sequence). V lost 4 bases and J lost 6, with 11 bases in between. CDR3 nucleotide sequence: TGTGCCAGCAGCTACCGACTCCTCGATACGCAGTATTTT. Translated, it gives CASSYRLLDTQYF. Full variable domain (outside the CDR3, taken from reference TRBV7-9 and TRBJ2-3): DTGVSQNPRHKITKRGQNVTFRCDPISEHNRLYWYRQTLGQGPEFLTYFQNEAQLEKSRLLSDRFSAERPKGSFSTLEIQRTEQGDSAMYLCASSYRLLDTQYFGPGTRLTVL.

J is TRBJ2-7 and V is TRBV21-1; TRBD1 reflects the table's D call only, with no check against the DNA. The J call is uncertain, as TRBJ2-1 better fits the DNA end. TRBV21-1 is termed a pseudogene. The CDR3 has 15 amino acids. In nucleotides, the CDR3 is TGTGCCAGCAGCTTTGGGACAGGGGTGTGGAATGAGCAGTTCTTC. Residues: CASSFGTGVWNEQFF.

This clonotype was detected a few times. The CDR3 loop is CAISERQTPYNEQFF. As DNA, the CDR3 is TGTGCCATCAGTGAAAGGCAGACACCTTACAATGAGCAGTTCTTC. The rearrangement links TRBV10-3 to TRBJ2-5, with D hard to call. The end of the DNA is better explained by TRBJ2-1, so the J call may be wrong. Germline assignment: CDR1 ENHRY and CDR2 SYGVKD. This CDR3 is built from 15 residues.